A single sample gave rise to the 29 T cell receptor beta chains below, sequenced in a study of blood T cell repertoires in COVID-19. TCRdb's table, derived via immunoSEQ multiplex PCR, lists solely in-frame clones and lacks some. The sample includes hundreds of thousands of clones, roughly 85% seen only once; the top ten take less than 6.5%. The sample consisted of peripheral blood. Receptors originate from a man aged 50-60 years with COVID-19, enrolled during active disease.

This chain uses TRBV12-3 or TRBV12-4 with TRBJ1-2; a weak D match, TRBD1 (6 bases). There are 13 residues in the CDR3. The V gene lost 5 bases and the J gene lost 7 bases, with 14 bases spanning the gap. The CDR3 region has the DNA TGTGCCAGCAGTAAAAACAGGGTTGGTGGCTACACCTTC. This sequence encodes CASSKNRVGGYTF.

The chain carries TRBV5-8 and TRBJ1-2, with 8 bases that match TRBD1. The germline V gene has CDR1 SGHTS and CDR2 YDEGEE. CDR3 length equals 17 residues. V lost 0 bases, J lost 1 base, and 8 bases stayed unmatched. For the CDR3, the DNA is TGTGCCAGCAGCTTGGTCGGGACAGGAGTTGGTAACTATGGCTACACCTTC. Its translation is CASSLVGTGVGNYGYTF. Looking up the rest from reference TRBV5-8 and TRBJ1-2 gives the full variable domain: EAGVTQSPTHLIKTRGQQATLRCSPISGHTSVYWYQQALGLGLQFLLWYDEGEERNRGNFPPRFSGRQFPNYSSELNVNALELEDSALYLCASSLVGTGVGNYGYTFGSGTRLTVV.

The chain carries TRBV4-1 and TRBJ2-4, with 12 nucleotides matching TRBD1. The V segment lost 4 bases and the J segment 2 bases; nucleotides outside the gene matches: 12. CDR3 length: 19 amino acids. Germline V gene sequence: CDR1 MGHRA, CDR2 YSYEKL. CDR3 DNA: TGCGCCAGCAGCCCAGCCGGGACAGGGGGCCAGATTTCCAAAAACATTCAGTACTTC. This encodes CASSPAGTGGQISKNIQYF.

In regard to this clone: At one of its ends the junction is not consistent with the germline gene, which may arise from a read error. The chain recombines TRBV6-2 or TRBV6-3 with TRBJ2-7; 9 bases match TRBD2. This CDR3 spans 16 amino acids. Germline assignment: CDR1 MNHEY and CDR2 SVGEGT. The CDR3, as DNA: TGTGCCAGCAGTTACTTGGCTAGCGGGGTCTCCCACGAGCAGTACTTC. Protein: CASSYLASGVSHEQYF.

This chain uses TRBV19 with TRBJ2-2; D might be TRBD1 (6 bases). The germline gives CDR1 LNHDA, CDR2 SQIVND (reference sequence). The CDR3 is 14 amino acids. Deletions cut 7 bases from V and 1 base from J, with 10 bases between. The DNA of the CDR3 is TGTGCCAGTAAATACAGGGAGAACACCGGGGAGCTGTTTTTT. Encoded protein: CASKYRENTGELFF.

CDR3 in DNA: TGTGCCAGCAGTGTAGGGACAGGGAGCGGCTACACCTTC. Encoded protein: CASSVGTGSGYTF. The chain couples TRBV2 to TRBJ1-2, with 9 bases aligning to TRBD1. The CDR3 loop spans 13 amino acids. From germline, CDR1 is SNHLY and CDR2 FYNNEI. The trim removed 4 bases at V and 8 bases at J, leaving 5 bases unmatched.

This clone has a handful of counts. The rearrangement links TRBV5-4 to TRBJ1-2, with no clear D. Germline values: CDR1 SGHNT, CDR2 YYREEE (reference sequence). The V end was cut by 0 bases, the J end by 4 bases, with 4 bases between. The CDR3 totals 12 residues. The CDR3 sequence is CASSLDSYGYTF. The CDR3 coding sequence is TGTGCCAGCAGCTTGGACAGCTATGGCTACACCTTC.

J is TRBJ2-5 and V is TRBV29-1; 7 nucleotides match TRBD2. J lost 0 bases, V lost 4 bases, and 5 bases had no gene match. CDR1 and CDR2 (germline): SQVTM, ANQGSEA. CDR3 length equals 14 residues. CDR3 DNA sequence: TGCAGCGTTGGGGAGGGAACGTACCAAGAGACCCAGTACTTC. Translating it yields CSVGEGTYQETQYF.

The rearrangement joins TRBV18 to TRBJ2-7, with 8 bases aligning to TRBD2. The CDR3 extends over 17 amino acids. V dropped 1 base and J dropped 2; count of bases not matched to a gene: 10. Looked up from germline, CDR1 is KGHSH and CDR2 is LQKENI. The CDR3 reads CASSPLLPSGSPYEQYF. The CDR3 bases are TGTGCCAGCTCACCACTTCTCCCTAGCGGGTCTCCCTACGAGCAGTACTTC.

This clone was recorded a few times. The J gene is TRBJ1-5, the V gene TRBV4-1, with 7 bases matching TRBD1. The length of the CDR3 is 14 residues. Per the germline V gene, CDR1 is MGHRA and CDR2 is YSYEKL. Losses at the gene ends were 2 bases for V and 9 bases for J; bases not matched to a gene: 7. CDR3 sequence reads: CASSQLSGGWPQHF. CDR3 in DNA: TGCGCCAGCAGCCAACTATCAGGGGGTTGGCCCCAGCATTTT.

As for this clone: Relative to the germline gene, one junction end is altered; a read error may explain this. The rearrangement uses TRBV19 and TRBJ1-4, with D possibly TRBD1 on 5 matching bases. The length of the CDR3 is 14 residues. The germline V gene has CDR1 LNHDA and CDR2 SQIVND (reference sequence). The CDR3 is CASTSVRGVEKLFF. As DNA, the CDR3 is TGTGCAAGTACGAGTGTTCGGGGGGTTGAAAAACTGTTTTTT. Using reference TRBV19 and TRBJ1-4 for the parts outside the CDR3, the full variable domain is DGGITQSPKYLFRKEGQNVTLSCEQNLNHDAMYWYRQDPGQGLRLIYYSQIVNDFQKGDIAEGYSVSREKKESFPLTVTSAQKNPTAFYLCASTSVRGVEKLFFGSGTQLSVL.

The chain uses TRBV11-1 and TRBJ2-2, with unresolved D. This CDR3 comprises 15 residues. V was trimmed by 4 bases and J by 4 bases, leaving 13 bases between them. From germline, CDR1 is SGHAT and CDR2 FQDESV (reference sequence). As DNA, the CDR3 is TGTGCCAGCAGCTCCCGGGTCCCTTTCACCGGGGAGCTGTTTTTT. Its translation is CASSSRVPFTGELFF.

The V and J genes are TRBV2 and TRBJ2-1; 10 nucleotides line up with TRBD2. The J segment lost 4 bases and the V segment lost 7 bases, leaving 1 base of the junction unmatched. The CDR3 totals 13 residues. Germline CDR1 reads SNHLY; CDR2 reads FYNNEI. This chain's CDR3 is CASKRGGYNEQFF. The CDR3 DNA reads TGTGCCAGCAAGCGGGGGGGGTACAATGAGCAGTTCTTC.

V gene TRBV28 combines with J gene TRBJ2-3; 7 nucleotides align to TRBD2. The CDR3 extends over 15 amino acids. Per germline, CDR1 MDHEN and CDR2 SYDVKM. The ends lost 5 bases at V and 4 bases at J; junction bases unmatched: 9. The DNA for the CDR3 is TGTGCCAGCAGTCCCCCAGCGGGGAACTCAGATACGCAGTATTTT. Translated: CASSPPAGNSDTQYF.

The CDR3, as DNA: TGTGCCAGTAGTATGGCACAGATCAATCAGCCCCAGCATTTT. This sequence encodes CASSMAQINQPQHF. The chain couples TRBV19 to TRBJ1-5; D is undetermined. Trimming took 3 bases from V and 3 from J, leaving 9 bases between them. CDR3 length equals 14 residues. Germline V gives CDR1 LNHDA, CDR2 SQIVND (reference sequence).

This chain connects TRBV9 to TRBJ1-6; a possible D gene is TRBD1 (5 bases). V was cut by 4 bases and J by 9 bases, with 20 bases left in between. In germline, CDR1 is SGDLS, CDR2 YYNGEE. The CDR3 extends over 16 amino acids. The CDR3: CASSSQATVQGSPLHF. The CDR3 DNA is TGTGCCAGCAGCTCCCAAGCGACAGTGCAAGGTTCACCCCTCCACTTT.

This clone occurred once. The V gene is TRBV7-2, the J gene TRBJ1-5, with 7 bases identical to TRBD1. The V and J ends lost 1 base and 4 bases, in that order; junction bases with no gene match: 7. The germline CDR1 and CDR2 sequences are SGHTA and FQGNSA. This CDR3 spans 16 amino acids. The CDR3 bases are TGTGCCAGCAGCTTAGTCGGAACAGGGGTTAATCAGCCCCAGCATTTT. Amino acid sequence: CASSLVGTGVNQPQHF.

CDR3 amino acids: CASSSGQRTYGYTF. Here the CDR3 DNA reads TGTGCCAGCAGCTCGGGACAGCGAACTTATGGCTACACCTTC. V and J are TRBV28 and TRBJ1-2, with 7 bases identical to TRBD1. The V gene end was trimmed by 6 bases and the J gene end by 5 bases; junction bases not matched to a gene: 9. The CDR3 contains 14 residues. Germline V gene data show CDR1 as MDHEN and CDR2 as SYDVKM.

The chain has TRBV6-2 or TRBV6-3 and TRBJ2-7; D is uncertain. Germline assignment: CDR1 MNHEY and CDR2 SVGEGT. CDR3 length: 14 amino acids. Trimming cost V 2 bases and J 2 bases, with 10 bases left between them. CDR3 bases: TGTGCCAGCAGTTACAGCGATCTGACCTACGAGCAGTACTTC. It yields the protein CASSYSDLTYEQYF.

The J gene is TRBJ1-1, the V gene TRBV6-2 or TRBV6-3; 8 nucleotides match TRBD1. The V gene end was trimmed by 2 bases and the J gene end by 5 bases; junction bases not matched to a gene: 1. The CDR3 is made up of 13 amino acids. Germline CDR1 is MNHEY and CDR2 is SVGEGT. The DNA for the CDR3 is TGTGCCAGCAGTTACGGGGACAGGACTGAAGCTTTCTTT. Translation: CASSYGDRTEAFF.

CDR3 loop: CASSQDGSRGLDTQYF. CDR3 DNA: TGCGCCAGCAGCCAAGATGGAAGCAGGGGGCTAGATACGCAGTATTTT. The gene calls are TRBV4-1 and TRBJ2-3; 8 bases match TRBD1. Germline CDR1 is MGHRA and CDR2 is YSYEKL. The CDR3 sequence is 16 residues long. J lost 5 bases, V lost 0 bases, and 7 bases had no gene match.

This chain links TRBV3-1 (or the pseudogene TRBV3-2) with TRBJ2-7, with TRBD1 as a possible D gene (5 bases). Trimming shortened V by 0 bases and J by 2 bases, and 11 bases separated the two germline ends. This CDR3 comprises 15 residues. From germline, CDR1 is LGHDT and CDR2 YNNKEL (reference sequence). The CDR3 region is CASSQESGHPYEQYF. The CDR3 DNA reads TGTGCCAGCAGCCAAGAATCAGGACACCCCTACGAGCAGTACTTC.

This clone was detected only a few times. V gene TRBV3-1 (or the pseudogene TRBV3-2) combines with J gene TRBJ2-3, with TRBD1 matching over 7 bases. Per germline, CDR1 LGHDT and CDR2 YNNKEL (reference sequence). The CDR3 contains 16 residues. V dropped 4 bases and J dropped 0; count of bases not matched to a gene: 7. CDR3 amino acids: CASSLYTDRSTDTQYF. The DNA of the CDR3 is TGTGCCAGCAGCCTCTATACGGACAGGAGCACAGATACGCAGTATTTT.

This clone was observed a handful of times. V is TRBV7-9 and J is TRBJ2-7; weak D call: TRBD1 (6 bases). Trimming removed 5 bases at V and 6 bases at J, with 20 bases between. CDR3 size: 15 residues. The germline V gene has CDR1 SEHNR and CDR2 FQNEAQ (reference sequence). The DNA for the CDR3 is TGTGCCAGCAGCATTGGACAGATCGGCTCAGCCGAGCAGTACTTC. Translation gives CASSIGQIGSAEQYF.

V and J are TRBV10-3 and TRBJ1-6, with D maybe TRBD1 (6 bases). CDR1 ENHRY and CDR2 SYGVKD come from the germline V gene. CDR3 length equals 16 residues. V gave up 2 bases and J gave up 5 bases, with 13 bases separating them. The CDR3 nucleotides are TGTGCCATCAGTGAGCGCAGGGGTAGGGATAATTCACCCCTCCACTTT. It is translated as CAISERRGRDNSPLHF.

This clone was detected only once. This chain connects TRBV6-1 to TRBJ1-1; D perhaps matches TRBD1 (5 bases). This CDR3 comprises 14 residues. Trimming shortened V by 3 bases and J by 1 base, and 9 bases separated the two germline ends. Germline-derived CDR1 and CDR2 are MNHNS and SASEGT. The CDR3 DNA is TGTGCCAGCAGTGAGTCCAGGGCGAACACTGAAGCTTTCTTT. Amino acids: CASSESRANTEAFF.

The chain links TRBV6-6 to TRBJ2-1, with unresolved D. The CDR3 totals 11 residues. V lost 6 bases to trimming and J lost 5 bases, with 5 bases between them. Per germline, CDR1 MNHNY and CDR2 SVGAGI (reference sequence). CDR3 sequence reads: CASSHNNEQFF. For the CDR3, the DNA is TGTGCCAGCAGCCACAACAATGAGCAGTTCTTC.

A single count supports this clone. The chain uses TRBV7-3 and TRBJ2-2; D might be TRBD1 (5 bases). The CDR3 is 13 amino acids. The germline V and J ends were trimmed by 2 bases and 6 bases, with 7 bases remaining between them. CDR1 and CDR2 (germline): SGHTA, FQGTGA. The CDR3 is CASSLSGPGELFF. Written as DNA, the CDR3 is TGTGCCAGCAGCTTATCAGGGCCCGGGGAGCTGTTTTTT.

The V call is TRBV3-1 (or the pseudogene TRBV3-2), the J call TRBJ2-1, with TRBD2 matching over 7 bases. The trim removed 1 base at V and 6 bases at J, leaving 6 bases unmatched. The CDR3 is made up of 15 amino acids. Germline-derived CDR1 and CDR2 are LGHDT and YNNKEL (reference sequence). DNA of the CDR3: TGTGCCAGCAGCCAAGCCTTGGGGAGGGCCAATGAGCAGTTCTTC. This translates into CASSQALGRANEQFF.